Listed below are T cell receptor beta chains from one sample, sequenced in a study of OX40 agonist ivuxolimab in advanced cancers. Assay: immunoSEQ multiplex PCR; the TCRdb copy retains only in-frame clones and omits some. The top ten hold approximately 0.56% of the sample, which has over 50,000 clones, roughly 84% seen once. The sequencing here drew on CD4+ or CD8+ T cells sorted from blood, taken in a trial of the OX40 agonist ivuxolimab. The receptor source for this set is an adult with an advanced solid tumor such as melanoma, head and neck, liver or kidney cancer. Each CDR3 is given with its conserved first and last residue. Each record gives: D gene, V gene, clone size, J gene, CDR3 DNA, CDR3 protein. A D gene is named only where the DNA matches it firmly. Clone size, where shown, is once, few, many, or a class for clones that have expanded.

NA	TRBV19	NA	TRBJ1-5	TGTGCCAGTAACGACGGGGCAGGCGGCACTCAGCCCCAGCATTTT	CASNDGAGGTQPQHF
TRBD2	TRBV5-1	NA	TRBJ2-1	TGCGCCAGCAGCTTGAGGACTAGCGGGAGGGGATCACACAATGAGCAGTTCTTC	CASSLRTSGRGSHNEQFF
TRBD2	TRBV6-5	NA	TRBJ2-5	TGTGCCAGCAGTACCGGGACTAGCAGGCCCCAGTACTTC	CASSTGTSRPQYF
NA	TRBV7-9	NA	TRBJ1-2	TGTGCCAGCAGCTTAGTGGAGGCAGTCTATGGCTACACCTTC	CASSLVEAVYGYTF
TRBD2	TRBV11-2	NA	TRBJ2-1	TGTGCCAGCACCCCCACTAGCGGGAGGGCCGCTAGCTTTTACAATGAGCAGTTCTTC	CASTPTSGRAASFYNEQFF
TRBD1	TRBV30	NA	TRBJ2-2	TGTGCCTGGAGTGCGCAGGGGGCTTGGACCGGGGAGCTGTTTTTT	CAWSAQGAWTGELFF
NA	TRBV27	NA	TRBJ1-1	TGTGCCAGCAGCCCCCGGGCCACCAAAAGGGTAGCTTTCTTT	CASSPRATKRVAFF
NA	TRBV6-5	NA	TRBJ1-4	TGTGCCAGCAGTACAACAGGGTTCCTTAATGAAAAACTGTTTTTT	CASSTTGFLNEKLFF
TRBD1	TRBV19	few	TRBJ2-2	TGTGCCAGTAGTGTAGGACAGGGGTATTCCCGTGGGGAGCTGTTTTTT	CASSVGQGYSRGELFF
NA	TRBV28	NA	TRBJ2-7	TGTGCCAGCAGTTGGGACGGTCTTCTGCAGTACTTC	CASSWDGLLQYF
NA	TRBV7-9	NA	TRBJ1-1	TGTGCCAGCAGCTTAGGGATGAACACTGAAGCTTTCTTT	CASSLGMNTEAFF
TRBD1	TRBV28	NA	TRBJ1-3	TGTGCCAGCAGTCCGACAGGGGAGATTTCTGGAAACACCATATATTTT	CASSPTGEISGNTIYF
NA	TRBV15	few	TRBJ1-1	TGTGCCACCAGCCCCGGGGTACGGAACACTGAAGCTTTCTTT	CATSPGVRNTEAFF
NA	TRBV11-2	NA	TRBJ2-5	TGTGCCAGCACAAACGAAGAGACCCAGTACTTC	CASTNEETQYF
NA	TRBV11-2	NA	TRBJ2-7	TGTGCCAGCAGCGTAGCCTTAGAGGGTGAGCAGTACTTC	CASSVALEGEQYF
NA	TRBV11-3	NA	TRBJ1-3	TGTGCCAGCAGTTTTGTCCCGGGACAAGGAAACACCATATATTTT	CASSFVPGQGNTIYF
NA	TRBV9	NA	TRBJ2-2	TGTGCCAGCAGCACATACACAGGCCTGAGCACCGGGGAGCTGTTTTTT	CASSTYTGLSTGELFF
TRBD2	TRBV18	NA	TRBJ2-3	TGTGCCAGCTCACCACTTGCGGGAGGGCCTCGCACAGATACGCAGTATTTT	CASSPLAGGPRTDTQYF
NA	TRBV7-9	NA	TRBJ2-1	TGTGCCAGCAGCACGATTCCCAGCCTGAGAGGCAATGAGCAGTTCTTC	CASSTIPSLRGNEQFF
TRBD1	TRBV19	NA	TRBJ2-3	TGTGCCAGTAGCCGACAGGGGGCGGCTGATACGCAGTATTTT	CASSRQGAADTQYF
NA	TRBV6-1	NA	TRBJ2-1	TGTGCCAGCAGTATGGATGGGAACAATGAGCAGTTCTTC	CASSMDGNNEQFF
NA	TRBV5-5	once	TRBJ1-1	TGTGCCAGCAGCTTGATCGGTTCGTTGCGAATCTCAGAAGCTTTCTTT	CASSLIGSLRISEAFF
NA	TRBV21-1	NA	TRBJ2-2	TGTGCCAGCAGCAAGTGGGGGGGGAGGCCCGACCTGGAGCTGTTTTTT	CASSKWGGRPDLELFF
NA	TRBV20-1	NA	TRBJ2-1	TGCAGTGCTAGACGACGCGAGCAGTTCTTC	CSARRREQFF
NA	TRBV7-2	once	TRBJ1-2	TGTGCCAGCAGCTTAGGCAGGGCTCCCAATGGCTACACCTTC	CASSLGRAPNGYTF
NA	TRBV6-1	NA	TRBJ2-7	TGTGCCAGCAGTGAAGCCCGGGGCTACGAGCAGTACTTC	CASSEARGYEQYF
NA	TRBV4-2	NA	TRBJ2-7	TGTGCCAGCAGCTTGGCCTGGGGGCAGGGCGGGTACGAGCAGTACTTC	CASSLAWGQGGYEQYF
TRBD2	TRBV19	NA	TRBJ2-1	TGTGCCAGTAGTAAAGGACTAGCTGGTGAGCAGTTCTTC	CASSKGLAGEQFF
TRBD1	TRBV5-1	NA	TRBJ2-5	TGCGCCAGCAGCCCGACAGGGTTGAGGGAGCAGTACTTC	CASSPTGLREQYF
NA	TRBV29-1	NA	TRBJ2-5	TGCAGCGTTGACCCGGATCCACAAGAGACCCAGTACTTC	CSVDPDPQETQYF
NA	TRBV30	NA	TRBJ2-3	TGTGCCTGGAGTGTTAGGGGATCCACAGATACGCAGTATTTT	CAWSVRGSTDTQYF
NA	TRBV2	few	TRBJ1-2	TGTGCCAGCAGTGTGCGGCAGGGGACCTATGGCTACACCTTC	CASSVRQGTYGYTF
TRBD1	TRBV6-1	NA	TRBJ2-3	TGTGCCAGCAGGGTGACAGGGGTCAGAGATACGCAGTATTTT	CASRVTGVRDTQYF
NA	TRBV5-1	NA	TRBJ1-2	TGCGCCAGCAGCCCCGAAACAGGGAACTATGGCTACACCTTC	CASSPETGNYGYTF
NA	TRBV21-1	NA	TRBJ1-2	TGTGCCAGCAGCCGGATGTGCGGCTATGGCTACACCTTC	CASSRMCGYGYTF
NA	TRBV11-2	NA	TRBJ2-7	TGTGCCAGCAGCTTAGGCAGAAACGAGCAGTACTTC	CASSLGRNEQYF
NA	TRBV7-2	NA	TRBJ1-2	TGTGCCAGCAGCTTAGAGGGGGATGGCTATGGCTACACCTTC	CASSLEGDGYGYTF
NA	TRBV5-1	NA	TRBJ2-3	TGCGCCAGCAGCTTGGGTCCGGGGAGCACAGATACGCAGTATTTT	CASSLGPGSTDTQYF
NA	TRBV7-2	NA	TRBJ1-3	TGTGCCAGCAGCTCAGGCGGGGCCTCTGGAAACACCATATATTTT	CASSSGGASGNTIYF
NA	TRBV18	once	TRBJ2-7	TGTGCCAGCTCACTGCCCATCCTCGATAAGGGTCAAGGAATATTC	CASSLPILDKGQGIF
NA	TRBV5-4	NA	TRBJ1-1	TGTGCCAGCAGCTTGGGCATGAACACTGAAGCTTTCTTT	CASSLGMNTEAFF
NA	TRBV7-2	NA	TRBJ2-1	TGTGCCAGCAGCCAAGCGGATGAGCAGTTCTTC	CASSQADEQFF
TRBD2	TRBV19	NA	TRBJ2-5	TGTGCCAGCCAGGCGGGAGAGGAAGAGACCCAGTACTTC	CASQAGEEETQYF
NA	TRBV29-1	NA	TRBJ2-4	TGCAGCGTTGAGCTCGGGGCGACGGCCAAAAACATTCAGTACTTC	CSVELGATAKNIQYF
NA	TRBV28	NA	TRBJ1-5	TGTGCCAGCAGTTTGCTGAATCAGCCCCAGCATTTT	CASSLLNQPQHF
NA	TRBV6-4	NA	TRBJ1-1	TGTGCCAGCATCCCGGGCCCAACGGCAGCTTTCTTT	CASIPGPTAAFF
TRBD2	TRBV5-1	NA	TRBJ2-4	TGCGCCAGCAGCCGGGGACTAGCGGGAGTATACATTCAGTACTTC	CASSRGLAGVYIQYF
TRBD2	TRBV10-3	NA	TRBJ2-3	TGTGCCATCAGTGGGACTAGCGGGAGGGCAGATACGCAGTATTTT	CAISGTSGRADTQYF
TRBD1	TRBV6-5	NA	TRBJ2-7	TGTGCCAGCAGTTCCGGGACAGTAGATTACGAGCAGTACTTC	CASSSGTVDYEQYF
TRBD2	TRBV19	few	TRBJ2-2	TGTGCCAGTAGGAAACTAGCGGAGAACACCGGGGAGCTGTTTTTT	CASRKLAENTGELFF
NA	TRBV2	NA	TRBJ2-3	TGTGCCAGCAGTGAAGAGGGGTTAAGCACAGATACGCAGTATTTT	CASSEEGLSTDTQYF
TRBD1	TRBV7-2	few	TRBJ2-7	TGTGCCAGCGCAACCGGGACAGGGACCTACGAGCAGTACTTC	CASATGTGTYEQYF
TRBD2	TRBV5-1	NA	TRBJ2-3	TGCGCCAGCAGCTTGAGGTCCGGCGGGAGGATAAGAACAGATACGCAGTATTTT	CASSLRSGGRIRTDTQYF
NA	TRBV7-2	NA	TRBJ2-7	TGTGCCAGCAGCTTGCCGACGGGTCTTCAGTACTTC	CASSLPTGLQYF
NA	TRBV7-6	NA	TRBJ2-3	TGTGCCAGCAGCTTGATGGCTAGTTCAGATACGCAGTATTTT	CASSLMASSDTQYF
NA	TRBV14	NA	TRBJ1-5	TGTGCCAGCAGCCAAGGTCCGTTTGCGTTACGCAATCAGCCCCAGCATTTT	CASSQGPFALRNQPQHF
NA	TRBV11-2	few	TRBJ2-1	TGTGCCAGCACCATCGAGCGGAGCTCCTACAATGAGCAGTTCTTC	CASTIERSSYNEQFF
NA	TRBV19	once	TRBJ1-3	TGTGCCAGTAGTATTCTCGGCGGAAACACCATATATTTT	CASSILGGNTIYF
NA	TRBV2	NA	TRBJ1-1	TGTGCCAGCAGTGAAAGGGTCCCCGGGAACACTGAAGCTTTCTTT	CASSERVPGNTEAFF
NA	TRBV5-1	once	TRBJ2-1	TGCGCCAGCAGCGGGGCGGAGCAGTTCTTC	CASSGAEQFF